The source of this TCR beta chain is a study of blood T cell repertoires in COVID-19. Profiling relied on immunoSEQ multiplex PCR, and the TCRdb table lists in-frame clones only, not all of them. The sample holds roughly 200,000 clones, about 84% seen once. CDR3 length: 13 residues. Between the trimmed V and J ends, which lost 0 bases and 8 bases, there was a span of 13 bases. Germline CDR1 and CDR2: GTSNPN and SVGIG (reference sequence). The source of this sequence is an elderly woman with acute or convalescent COVID-19. The rearrangement uses TRBV30 and TRBJ1-2; no clear D gene. The sample comprised peripheral blood. CDR3 in amino acids: CAWSVFPPRGYTF. The CDR3 DNA reads TGTGCCTGGAGTGTATTCCCCCCGAGGGGCTACACCTTC.